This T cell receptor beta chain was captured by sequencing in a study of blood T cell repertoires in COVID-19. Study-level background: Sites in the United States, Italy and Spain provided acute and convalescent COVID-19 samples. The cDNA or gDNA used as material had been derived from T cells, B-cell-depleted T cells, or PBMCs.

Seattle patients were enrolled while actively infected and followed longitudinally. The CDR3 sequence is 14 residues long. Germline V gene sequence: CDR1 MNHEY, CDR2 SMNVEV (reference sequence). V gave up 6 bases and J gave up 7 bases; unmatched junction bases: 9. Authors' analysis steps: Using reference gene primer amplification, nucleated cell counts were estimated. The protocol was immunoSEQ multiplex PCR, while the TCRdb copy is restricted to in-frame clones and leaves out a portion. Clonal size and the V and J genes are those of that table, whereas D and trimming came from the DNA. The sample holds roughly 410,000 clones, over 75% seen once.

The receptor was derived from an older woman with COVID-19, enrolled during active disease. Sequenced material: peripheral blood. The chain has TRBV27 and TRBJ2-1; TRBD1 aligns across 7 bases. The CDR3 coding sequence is TGTGCCAGCAGGACGGTGACAGGGTGGAATGAGCAGTTCTTC. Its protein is CASRTVTGWNEQFF.